The clone carrying this T cell receptor beta chain was observed a handful of times. CDR1 is SGDLS, CDR2 YYNGEE, per germline. V was pared by 4 bases and J by 4 bases, with 12 bases of the junction left unmatched. The CDR3 consists of 17 residues. In the original workflow: Clonotypes per individual ranged from about 85,000 to nearly 500,000. One entry per CDR3 protein results from TCRdb running MiXCR on the 5' RACE reads. The authors' filters were not applied to this entry. The sample holds hundreds of thousands of distinct CDR3 sequences, approximately 30% seen once. The data belong to a study of identical twins' blood T cells.

The sequencing sample was made of PBMCs. This clonotype was sampled from a woman between 18 and 55 years old in good health. The J gene is TRBJ1-3, the V gene TRBV9, with 9 positions matching TRBD1. The CDR3 loop reads CASSSLDRGWGGNTIYF. In nucleotides, the CDR3 is TGTGCCAGCAGCTCCCTGGACAGGGGATGGGGCGGAAACACCATATATTTT.